Following are 32 T cell receptor beta chains from one sample sequenced in a study of blood T cell repertoires in COVID-19. The assay was immunoSEQ multiplex PCR, and TCRdb's table has in-frame clones only and misses some. Here the sample spans a few hundred thousand clones, 84% being singletons. The specimen was peripheral blood. These receptors originate from a man younger than 40 with active or convalescent COVID-19.

This sequence joins TRBV19 and TRBJ1-5; no definite D call. CDR3 length equals 15 residues. The V end was cut by 3 bases, the J end by 0 bases, with 9 bases between. Germline V gene lookup returns CDR1 LNHDA and CDR2 SQIVND (reference sequence). In DNA form, the CDR3 reads TGTGCCAGTAGTATGGCAGGATATAGCAATCAGCCCCAGCATTTT. Translated, it gives CASSMAGYSNQPQHF.

The V call is TRBV18, the J call TRBJ2-5, with D possibly TRBD1 on 5 matching bases. The germline V and J ends were trimmed by 4 bases and 1 base, with 7 bases remaining between them. The germline V gene encodes CDR1 KGHSH and CDR2 LQKENI. This CDR3 has 13 amino acids. The CDR3 reads CASSRTPQETQYF. The CDR3 DNA is TGTGCCAGCTCACGGACACCCCAAGAGACCCAGTACTTC.

The chain recombines TRBV6-4 with TRBJ1-2; perhaps TRBD1 as D (6 bases). The CDR3 is 13 residues long. Germline V CDR1 and CDR2: MRHNA, SNTAGT. V was shortened by 6 bases and J by 5 bases, with 13 bases between the two germline ends. The CDR3 coding sequence is TGTGCCAGCAGCCCAGCACAGGGTTATGGCTACACCTTC. Protein: CASSPAQGYGYTF.

The chain combines TRBV6-5 with TRBJ1-1; TRBD1 aligns across 7 bases. V dropped 6 bases and J dropped 5; count of bases not matched to a gene: 9. The CDR3 runs to 14 residues. Germline values: CDR1 MNHEY, CDR2 SVGAGI. The chain's CDR3 is CASRGQLGGTEAFF. DNA for the CDR3: TGTGCCAGCAGGGGACAGTTGGGGGGAACTGAAGCTTTCTTT.

This chain uses TRBV11-2 with TRBJ2-3; TRBD2 matches 7 bases. The CDR3 totals 17 residues. Germline V lookup: CDR1 SGHAT, CDR2 FQNNGV. J lost 4 bases, V lost 2 bases, and 12 bases had no gene match. The CDR3 loop reads CASSLNGAAGVADTQYF. For the CDR3, the DNA is TGTGCCAGCAGCTTAAATGGGGCGGCGGGGGTCGCAGATACGCAGTATTTT.

The chain uses TRBV7-2 and TRBJ1-5; 8 positions agree with TRBD1. The J segment lost 3 bases and the V segment lost 1 base, leaving 2 bases of the junction unmatched. The CDR3 totals 15 residues. From germline, CDR1 is SGHTA and CDR2 FQGNSA. CDR3 sequence reads: CASSLGQGHNQPQHF. The DNA of the CDR3 is TGTGCCAGCAGCTTAGGACAGGGGCACAATCAGCCCCAGCATTTT.

The J gene is TRBJ1-2, the V gene TRBV12-3 or TRBV12-4; D unresolved. The CDR3 has 13 residues. V lost 2 bases and J lost 0, with 4 bases in between. As DNA, the CDR3 is TGTGCCAGCAGTTTAATCACTAACTATGGCTACACCTTC. Translation: CASSLITNYGYTF.

The CDR3 here is CASSSGTEETQYF. DNA of the CDR3: TGTGCCAGCAGCTCCGGGACAGAAGAGACCCAGTACTTC. J is TRBJ2-5 and V is TRBV4-2; 7 nucleotides align to TRBD1. Germline assignment: CDR1 LGHNA and CDR2 YNFKEQ. The CDR3 loop spans 13 amino acids. The V gene end was trimmed by 5 bases and the J gene end by 3 bases; junction bases not matched to a gene: 3.

The chain uses TRBV6-5 and TRBJ2-1; 12 positions agree with TRBD2. Germline V gene lookup returns CDR1 MNHEY and CDR2 SVGAGI. V was clipped by 8 bases and J by 3 bases; unmatched bases: 2. The CDR3 loop spans 14 amino acids. DNA for the CDR3: TGTGCCAGCGGGACTAGCGGGTTCTACAATGAGCAGTTCTTC. Protein: CASGTSGFYNEQFF.

The V and J genes are TRBV24-1 and TRBJ1-2; maybe TRBD1 (5 bases). Per the germline V gene, CDR1 is KGHDR and CDR2 is SFDVKD. The CDR3 is 14 amino acids. Trimming took 7 bases from V and 4 from J, leaving 15 bases between them. CDR3 amino acids: CATRPGGDSYGYTF. The CDR3 coding sequence is TGTGCCACCAGGCCCGGCGGGGACTCCTATGGCTACACCTTC.

The rearrangement joins TRBV24-1 to TRBJ1-5; 11 bases are a match to TRBD1. The CDR3 runs 17 residues. Germline V gives CDR1 KGHDR, CDR2 SFDVKD. The ends lost 4 bases at V and 4 bases at J; junction bases unmatched: 8. The CDR3 DNA follows: TGTGCCACCAGTGACCCACGGACAGGGGGCGCGAATCAGCCCCAGCATTTT. It encodes CATSDPRTGGANQPQHF.

This chain connects TRBV5-8 to TRBJ2-7; D uncertain. This CDR3 spans 13 amino acids. The V end was cut by 2 bases, the J end by 0 bases, with 6 bases between. Germline CDR1 reads SGHTS; CDR2 reads YDEGEE. Here the CDR3 reads CASSFDSSYEQYF. In DNA form, the CDR3 reads TGTGCCAGCAGCTTTGATAGCTCCTACGAGCAGTACTTC.

The V and J genes are TRBV18 and TRBJ2-7, with 9 bases identical to TRBD1. CDR1 and CDR2 (germline): KGHSH, LQKENI. J gave up 5 bases and V 2 bases, and 4 bases lay outside the gene matches. The CDR3 runs 14 residues. The CDR3 here is CASSPSGQGHEQYF. In DNA form, the CDR3 reads TGTGCCAGCTCACCATCGGGACAGGGACACGAGCAGTACTTC.

J is TRBJ1-6 and V is TRBV27; TRBD1 aligns across 8 bases. The CDR3 contains 15 residues. Germline CDR1 reads MNHEY; CDR2 reads SMNVEV (reference sequence). V dropped 3 bases and J dropped 9; count of bases not matched to a gene: 7. The CDR3 DNA is TGTGCCAGCAGTTTCTTGACAGGGGTTGGTTCACCCCTCCACTTT. This sequence encodes CASSFLTGVGSPLHF.

The chain couples TRBV7-2 to TRBJ2-7, with D maybe TRBD1 (6 bases). Per germline, CDR1 SGHTA and CDR2 FQGNSA. CDR3 length: 17 residues. The V end lost 5 bases, the J end lost 1 base, and 21 bases lay between the germline ends. The CDR3 DNA reads as TGTGCCAGCAGCCCAGGGGCAGGCAGCCCTATTTCCTACGAGCAGTACTTC. It yields the protein CASSPGAGSPISYEQYF.

The rearrangement uses TRBV27 and TRBJ2-7, with 7 bases fitting TRBD1. The V gene's germline CDR1 is MNHEY and CDR2 SMNVEV (reference sequence). Trimming removed 8 bases from V and 1 base from J; junction bases left unmatched: 5. This CDR3 region has 13 residues. In nucleotides, the CDR3 is TGTGCCAGCGGCCACAGGGGATCCTACGAGCAGTACTTC. Residues: CASGHRGSYEQYF.

This clone was seen a single time. The V gene is TRBV5-1, the J gene TRBJ1-6, with 7 bases aligning to TRBD1. Germline CDR1 reads SGHRS; CDR2 reads YFSETQ. The CDR3 contains 15 residues. V lost 0 bases, J lost 7 bases, and 4 bases stayed unmatched. CDR3 DNA: TGCGCCAGCAGCTTGGCCGGACAGGAAAATTCACCCCTCCACTTT. This codes for CASSLAGQENSPLHF.

V and J are TRBV24-1 and TRBJ2-7, with 10 bases fitting TRBD1. This CDR3 contains 17 residues. Unmatched junction bases numbered 4, after V lost 0 bases and J lost 0 bases. CDR1 is KGHDR, CDR2 SFDVKD, per germline. The CDR3 DNA reads TGTGCCACCAGTGATTTGCTGACAGGGGGCACCTCCTACGAGCAGTACTTC. Translation gives CATSDLLTGGTSYEQYF.

This clone was picked up one time. The V and J genes are TRBV19 and TRBJ1-2, with 8 positions matching TRBD1. V lost 5 bases and J lost 4; bases outside the gene matches: 9. Per germline, CDR1 LNHDA and CDR2 SQIVND (reference sequence). The CDR3 is 15 residues long. DNA for the CDR3: TGTGCCAGTAGTCCCGGGACAGGCCATCCCTATGGCTACACCTTC. Translated, it gives CASSPGTGHPYGYTF.

The J gene is TRBJ1-5, the V gene TRBV19; 7 bases are a match to TRBD1. J gave up 2 bases and V 4 bases, and 8 bases lay outside the gene matches. The germline gives CDR1 LNHDA, CDR2 SQIVND (reference sequence). The CDR3 length is 16 residues. The CDR3 sequence is CASSRGGGMGNQPQHF. CDR3 bases: TGTGCCAGTAGTAGAGGGGGCGGGATGGGCAATCAGCCCCAGCATTTT.

The rearrangement uses TRBV28 and TRBJ2-3, with 13 bases identical to TRBD2. Germline CDR1 MDHEN, CDR2 SYDVKM. V was pared by 4 bases and J by 13 bases, with 8 bases of the junction left unmatched. The CDR3 totals 14 residues. The CDR3 region is CASSSGGLAGVEYF. CDR3 coding DNA: TGTGCCAGCAGTTCGGGAGGACTAGCGGGAGTTGAGTATTTT.

The chain joins TRBV30 to TRBJ2-3; D remains ambiguous. The CDR3 is made up of 11 amino acids. Germline V CDR1 and CDR2: GTSNPN, SVGIG (reference sequence). The germline V and J ends were trimmed by 3 bases and 5 bases, with 6 bases remaining between them. The CDR3 sequence: CAWRYIDTQYF. In nucleotides, the CDR3 is TGTGCCTGGAGGTATATAGATACGCAGTATTTT.

The chain has TRBV15 and TRBJ2-1; D remains unclear. V lost 1 base and J lost 5, with 6 bases in between. This CDR3 is built from 13 residues. Germline-derived CDR1 and CDR2 are LNHNV and YYDKDF (reference sequence). The CDR3 here is CATSRVPNNEQFF. In DNA form, the CDR3 reads TGTGCCACCAGCAGAGTTCCCAACAATGAGCAGTTCTTC.

This clone was seen more than once but under ten times. This rearrangement joins TRBV28 to TRBJ1-5; D perhaps matches TRBD1 (5 bases). From germline, CDR1 is MDHEN and CDR2 SYDVKM. V dropped 4 bases and J dropped 13 bases, with 14 bases sitting between them. The CDR3 is 12 residues long. This CDR3 is CASSSAGFMQHF. CDR3 sequence (DNA): TGTGCCAGCAGTTCCGCAGGGTTTATGCAGCATTTT.

V gene TRBV7-9 combines with J gene TRBJ1-1; no reliable D call. Germline lookup yields CDR1 SEHNR and CDR2 FQNEAQ (reference sequence). Trimming stripped 6 bases from V and 11 bases from J, with 10 bases between. The CDR3 is 10 residues long. DNA of the CDR3: TGTGCCAGCAGTCTGACCGGGGCTTTCTTT. Translating gives CASSLTGAFF.

This chain joins TRBV6-2 or TRBV6-3 and TRBJ2-6; D remains ambiguous. Between the trimmed V and J ends, which lost 5 bases and 0 bases, there was a span of 8 bases. This CDR3 region has 15 residues. CDR1 is MNHEY, CDR2 SVGEGT, per germline. CDR3 region: CASSQPYSGANVLTF. The DNA for the CDR3 is TGTGCCAGCAGTCAACCCTACTCTGGGGCCAACGTCCTGACTTTC.

The chain employs TRBV6-5 and TRBJ2-3; TRBD2 matches at 13 bases. CDR3 length equals 15 residues. V gave up 5 bases and J gave up 6 bases; unmatched junction bases: 5. CDR1 MNHEY and CDR2 SVGAGI come from the germline V gene. CDR3: CASSPTSGGADTQYF. The CDR3 DNA is TGTGCCAGCAGTCCAACTAGCGGGGGGGCCGATACGCAGTATTTT.

V is TRBV7-9 and J is TRBJ2-5, with D unclear. Trimming stripped 5 bases from V and 1 base from J, with 14 bases between. CDR1 is SEHNR and CDR2 is FQNEAQ in the germline V gene (reference sequence). This CDR3 is built from 15 residues. The CDR3 coding sequence is TGTGCCAGCAGCGCTCACGCTGGCAGCCAAGAGACCCAGTACTTC. This translates into CASSAHAGSQETQYF.

This sequence joins TRBV30 and TRBJ1-3; 8 nucleotides line up with TRBD1. The germline gives CDR1 GTSNPN, CDR2 SVGIG (reference sequence). The V and J ends lost 5 bases and 3 bases, in that order; junction bases with no gene match: 3. The CDR3 runs 13 residues. The DNA of the CDR3 is TGTGCCTGGGGACAGGGATTTGGAAACACCATATATTTT. Encoded protein: CAWGQGFGNTIYF.

J is TRBJ2-6 and V is TRBV24-1; no definite D call. Germline CDR1 is KGHDR and CDR2 is SFDVKD. Trimming stripped 9 bases from V and 1 base from J, with 3 bases between. This CDR3 contains 12 residues. The CDR3 loop reads CATQSGANVLTF. CDR3 nucleotide sequence: TGTGCCACCCAGTCTGGGGCCAACGTCCTGACTTTC.

The rearrangement joins TRBV6-6 to TRBJ2-5; D is uncertain. Germline CDR1 is MNHNY and CDR2 is SVGAGI (reference sequence). The CDR3 totals 14 residues. Trimming removed 2 bases from V and 5 bases from J, with 12 bases in between. CDR3 loop: CASSYNLPQETQYF. Written as DNA, the CDR3 is TGTGCCAGCAGTTACAACCTCCCGCAGGAGACCCAGTACTTC.

This chain uses TRBV5-5 with TRBJ1-5; D uncertain. Between the trimmed V and J ends, which lost 1 base and 5 bases, there was a span of 13 bases. The CDR3 is 15 amino acids. Germline CDR1 and CDR2: SGHKS and YYEKEE (reference sequence). In DNA, the CDR3 is TGTGCCAGCAGCTTGAACGGTGTTATCTATCAGCCCCAGCATTTT. Translating it yields CASSLNGVIYQPQHF.